The text below deals with one T cell receptor beta chain. This sample is part of a study of blood T cell repertoires in COVID-19. For the study at large: From T cells, B-cell-depleted T cells, or PBMCs came the material, which was cDNA or gDNA.

Produced via immunoSEQ multiplex PCR; TCRdb's table is partial and in-frame only. Altogether approximately 140,000 clones are present, almost 85% being singletons, with the ten largest covering around 3.7%. Germline values: CDR1 SNHLY, CDR2 FYNNEI. The CDR3 length is 15 residues. Between the trimmed V and J ends, which lost 2 bases and 2 bases, there was a span of 12 bases. This rearrangement joins TRBV2 to TRBJ1-1; a weak D match, TRBD1 (5 bases). This TCR was recovered from a woman aged 45-59 years with acute COVID-19. The material sequenced was PBMCs or T cells enriched from blood (not recorded which). The CDR3 protein is CASSERLTVNTEAFF. CDR3 bases: TGTGCCAGCAGTGAAAGACTGACAGTAAACACTGAAGCTTTCTTT.